The 5 T cell receptor beta chains in this list originate from one sample, sequenced in a study of response to subunit inactivated influenza vaccine. TCRdb re-derived calls from the RT-PCR reads in MiXCR, one entry per CDR3 protein. The sample has about 480,000 distinct CDR3 sequences, roughly 13% seen once; the top ten hold approximately 14%. The material sequenced was PBMCs from blood, taken 45 days after vaccination. These receptors all stem from a man aged 50 to 59 who received an inactivated influenza vaccine.

J is TRBJ2-3 and V is TRBV20-1, with D perhaps TRBD1 (5 bases). The CDR3 contains 14 residues. CDR1 and CDR2 from the germline V gene are DFQATT and SNEGSKA (reference sequence). V lost 3 bases to trimming and J lost 3 bases, with 13 bases between them. The DNA for the CDR3 is TGCAGTGCTAGTAGTGGGTCAGGGACAGATACGCAGTATTTT. It codes for CSASSGSGTDTQYF.

This clonotype was found a few times. The chain is built from TRBV5-6 and TRBJ2-5; D possibly corresponds to TRBD2 (5 bases). Germline lookup yields CDR1 SGHDT and CDR2 YYEEEE. The CDR3 has 14 residues. Deletions cut 4 bases from V and 5 bases from J, with 15 bases between. In nucleotides, the CDR3 is TGTGCCAGCAGCAACGGACGCGGGTCGGAGACCCAGTACTTC. Its translation is CASSNGRGSETQYF.

Details on this clonotype: Just one base apart from a much larger clone, this may be a read error. J is TRBJ2-1 and V is TRBV10-3; TRBD2 matches 9 bases. Germline trimming cut 8 bases from V and 0 bases from J; bases unmatched to any gene: 8. The germline gives CDR1 ENHRY, CDR2 SYGVKD. CDR3 size: 16 residues. The CDR3 nucleotides are TGTGCCATCGGGTCTAGCGGGGCGAGCTCCTACAATGAGCAGTTCTTC. Its protein product is CAIGSSGASSYNEQFF.

The chain joins TRBV6-2 or TRBV6-3 to TRBJ1-3; D is perhaps TRBD1 (5 bases). Trimming took 9 bases from V and 0 from J, leaving 6 bases between them. Germline loops: CDR1 MNHEY, CDR2 SVGEGT. The CDR3 spans 12 residues. The CDR3 loop reads CASGGSGNTIYF. In nucleotides, the CDR3 is TGTGCCAGTGGGGGCTCTGGAAACACCATATATTTT.

J is TRBJ2-2 and V is TRBV28; perhaps TRBD1 as D (5 bases). The CDR3 has 16 amino acids. Germline CDR1 reads MDHEN; CDR2 reads SYDVKM. V was clipped by 1 base and J by 0 bases, with 9 bases between them. CDR3 loop: CASSLYRFPNTGELFF. CDR3 DNA: TGTGCCAGCAGTTTATACAGGTTCCCGAACACCGGGGAGCTGTTTTTT.